Listed here is a single T cell receptor beta chain. The sample is drawn from a study of tumor-infiltrating lymphocytes in oesophageal squamous cell carcinoma. TCRdb reprocessed the PCR reads via MiXCR and lists one record per CDR3 protein. The profile shows 7,000 to 9,000 distinct CDR3 sequences, less than 20% of them singletons. Germline V gene sequence: CDR1 LNHDA, CDR2 SQIVND (reference sequence). The CDR3 has 16 residues. This chain connects TRBV19 to TRBJ2-1; 9 bases map to TRBD1. The J call may not be correct, given that the DNA end is closer to TRBJ2-7. Sequencing was done on a sample of blood. The receptor was derived from a male donor with esophageal squamous cell carcinoma. CDR3 residues: CASSIWAQGAHGEQYF. CDR3 bases: TGTGCCAGTAGTATATGGGCACAGGGGGCTCACGGCGAGCAGTACTTC.